These 29 T cell receptor beta chains were all obtained from the same sample, sequenced in a study of blood T cell repertoires in COVID-19. The table came from immunoSEQ multiplex PCR; TCRdb's copy has only in-frame clones and leaves some out. The sample lists approximately 110,000 clones, roughly 85% occurring once. Sequenced: peripheral blood. The receptors were sampled from a human donor in a cohort sampled during active COVID-19.

The genes are TRBV1 and TRBJ2-7; TRBD1 is the table's D call and was not checked against the DNA. TRBV1 is a recognized pseudogene. The CDR3 has 15 amino acids. The CDR3 reads CTSSQHPSGPHEQYF. The CDR3, as DNA: TGCACCAGCAGCCAACACCCCAGTGGCCCCCACGAGCAGTACTTC.

V and J are TRBV6-5 and TRBJ2-7; TRBD1 aligns across 8 bases. The ends lost 10 bases at V and 2 bases at J; junction bases unmatched: 10. Germline CDR1 is MNHEY and CDR2 is SVGAGI. This CDR3 has 14 residues. As DNA, the CDR3 is TGTGCCATAGAAAGACAGGGGATGACCTACGAGCAGTACTTC. Residues: CAIERQGMTYEQYF.

The rearrangement links TRBV19 to TRBJ1-5; the match to TRBD1 covers 10 bases. CDR1 LNHDA and CDR2 SQIVND come from the germline V gene (reference sequence). This CDR3 has 12 amino acids. Trimming removed 3 bases from V and 15 bases from J; junction bases left unmatched: 5. This CDR3 reads CASSMGQGFSHF. The DNA of the CDR3 is TGTGCCAGTAGTATGGGACAGGGGTTTTCGCATTTT.

V usage is TRBV30 and J usage is TRBJ2-2, with D possibly being TRBD2 (5 bases). V shed 0 bases and J shed 8 bases, with 16 bases lying between them. The CDR3 has 15 amino acids. The germline CDR1 and CDR2 sequences are GTSNPN and SVGIG (reference sequence). CDR3 coding DNA: TGTGCCTGGAGTGTTCAGGACTTGAGTTCTGGGGAGCTGTTTTTT. Amino acid sequence: CAWSVQDLSSGELFF.

The chain has TRBV11-2 and TRBJ2-7; TRBD1 agrees at 7 bases. The CDR3 consists of 15 residues. Germline CDR1 is SGHAT and CDR2 is FQNNGV. V shed 7 bases, J shed 2 bases, and the junction held 11 bases outside the gene matches. This CDR3 reads CASTLGGGYPYEQYF. Here the CDR3 DNA reads TGTGCCAGCACCCTAGGGGGCGGGTATCCCTACGAGCAGTACTTC.

V gene TRBV7-2 combines with J gene TRBJ2-5; the D gene is possibly TRBD2 (5 bases). The CDR3 sequence is 17 residues long. Germline CDR1 is SGHTA and CDR2 is FQGNSA. V was clipped by 1 base and J by 1 base, with 16 bases between them. In DNA, the CDR3 is TGTGCCAGCAGCTTAGGAGGGATTAGCAACCCCCAAGAGACCCAGTACTTC. Protein product: CASSLGGISNPQETQYF.

The J gene is TRBJ1-1, the V gene TRBV2; D call uncertain. This CDR3 is 13 amino acids long. Per germline, CDR1 SNHLY and CDR2 FYNNEI. V was trimmed by 6 bases and J by 3 bases, leaving 11 bases between them. This chain's CDR3 is CASREGPDTEAFF. CDR3 nucleotides: TGTGCCAGCAGAGAGGGCCCGGACACTGAAGCTTTCTTT.

The chain is built from TRBV20-1 and TRBJ1-6, with D possibly being TRBD1 (6 bases). The CDR3 contains 16 residues. V was clipped by 3 bases and J by 9 bases, with 21 bases between them. CDR1 is DFQATT and CDR2 is SNEGSKA in the germline V gene (reference sequence). CDR3 amino acids: CSASSPLRGTGSPLHF. The DNA of the CDR3 is TGCAGTGCTAGTAGCCCCCTTAGGGGGACCGGTTCACCCCTCCACTTT.

A few counts support this clone. An end of the junction does not agree with germline; a read error may underlie this. The V gene is TRBV7-7, the J gene TRBJ2-5; the match to TRBD2 covers 7 bases. CDR1 and CDR2 from the germline V gene are SSHAT and FNYEAQ (reference sequence). The CDR3 has 16 amino acids. For the CDR3, the DNA is TGTGCTAGCAGCTTAATGGCTAGCGGAAGCCAAGAGACCCAGTACTTC. Amino acids: CASSLMASGSQETQYF.

The J gene is TRBJ2-1, the V gene TRBV9; 10 bases fit TRBD2. Unmatched junction bases numbered 14, after V lost 3 bases and J lost 11 bases. Germline lookup yields CDR1 SGDLS and CDR2 YYNGEE. This CDR3 is 16 amino acids long. The CDR3 bases are TGTGCCAGCAGCGCAGGGGGGGGGACTAGCGAGACCCAGCAGTTCTTC. The encoded protein is CASSAGGGTSETQQFF.

The chain recombines TRBV10-3 with TRBJ2-2; D is uncertain. CDR1 is ENHRY and CDR2 is SYGVKD in the germline V gene. V was trimmed by 1 base and J by 10 bases, leaving 7 bases between them. CDR3 length: 12 amino acids. CDR3 sequence reads: CAISEFTEELFF. The DNA of the CDR3 is TGTGCCATCAGTGAGTTCACAGAGGAGCTGTTTTTT.

The chain joins TRBV19 to TRBJ2-7; 8 bases are a match to TRBD2. The CDR3 loop spans 14 amino acids. Germline V gives CDR1 LNHDA, CDR2 SQIVND (reference sequence). Trimming took 5 bases from V and 2 from J; bases not matched to a gene: 5. The CDR3 sequence is CASSLREVTYEQYF. In nucleotides, the CDR3 is TGTGCCAGTAGTTTGCGGGAGGTCACCTACGAGCAGTACTTC.

This chain links TRBV7-9 with TRBJ2-6; a possible D gene is TRBD1 (6 bases). V was cut by 10 bases and J by 2 bases, with 15 bases left in between. Germline V CDR1 and CDR2: SEHNR, FQNEAQ (reference sequence). The CDR3 covers 15 residues. CDR3 nucleotide sequence: TGTGCCATCACGATGGGGGCCCCTGGGGCCAACGTCCTGACTTTC. It yields the protein CAITMGAPGANVLTF.

The chain couples TRBV11-2 to TRBJ2-5; 8 bases are a match to TRBD2. The germline V gene has CDR1 SGHAT and CDR2 FQNNGV. The ends lost 1 base at V and 2 bases at J; junction bases unmatched: 6. This CDR3 spans 16 amino acids. CDR3 protein: CASSLVSSGYQETQYF. The CDR3 nucleotides are TGTGCCAGCAGCTTAGTCTCTAGCGGGTATCAAGAGACCCAGTACTTC. The complete variable domain, with remaining parts taken from reference TRBV11-2 and TRBJ2-5, reads EAGVAQSPRYKIIEKRQSVAFWCNPISGHATLYWYQQILGQGPKLLIQFQNNGVVDDSQLPKDRFSAERLKGVDSTLKIQPAKLEDSAVYLCASSLVSSGYQETQYFGPGTRLLVL.

The genes are TRBV6-5 and TRBJ1-6; 8 bases match TRBD1. This CDR3 is 15 amino acids long. Per the germline V gene, CDR1 is MNHEY and CDR2 is SVGAGI. J was trimmed by 8 bases and V by 4 bases; bases with no gene match: 7. Written as DNA, the CDR3 is TGTGCCAGCAGTTTTGGGACAGGAACGGATTCACCCCTCCACTTT. Its translation: CASSFGTGTDSPLHF.

The rearrangement uses TRBV4-1 and TRBJ2-2, with 10 positions matching TRBD2. CDR1 and CDR2 (germline): MGHRA, YSYEKL. This CDR3 has 16 residues. J gave up 5 bases and V 0 bases, and 3 bases lay outside the gene matches. The CDR3 DNA sequence: TGCGCCAGCAGCCAAGAAGCGGGGGGGCGTACCGGGGAGCTGTTTTTT. This gives the protein CASSQEAGGRTGELFF.

The rearrangement links TRBV21-1 to TRBJ2-1; the table's D call TRBD2 went unverified against the DNA. TRBV21-1 corresponds to a pseudogene. The CDR3 is made up of 14 amino acids. CDR3 sequence reads: CASLRGSSYNEQFF. As DNA, the CDR3 is TGTGCCAGCCTTCGGGGAAGCTCCTACAATGAGCAGTTCTTC.

The rearrangement joins TRBV6-5 to TRBJ1-1; D is possibly TRBD1 (6 bases). This CDR3 region has 12 residues. Deletions cut 6 bases from V and 9 bases from J, with 14 bases between. CDR1 MNHEY and CDR2 SVGAGI come from the germline V gene. The CDR3 sequence is CASRTPGAKAFF. CDR3 bases: TGTGCCAGCAGAACCCCAGGGGCGAAAGCTTTCTTT.

The chain recombines TRBV5-1 with TRBJ2-2; the match to TRBD2 covers 9 bases. V lost 3 bases to trimming and J lost 3 bases; unmatched junction nucleotides: 9. Germline-derived CDR1 and CDR2 are SGHRS and YFSETQ. The CDR3 runs to 17 residues. The CDR3 spells CASSSVGAGGYTGELFF. CDR3 nucleotide sequence: TGCGCCAGCAGCTCAGTCGGAGCGGGAGGATACACCGGGGAGCTGTTTTTT.

The chain employs TRBV6-2 or TRBV6-3 and TRBJ2-3; 13 bases match TRBD2. The CDR3 extends over 17 amino acids. Germline V gene data show CDR1 as MNHEY and CDR2 as SVGEGT. V lost 6 bases to trimming and J lost 1 base; unmatched junction nucleotides: 7. CDR3 protein: CASSSGLAGSRTDTQYF. DNA of the CDR3: TGTGCCAGCAGCTCGGGACTAGCGGGAAGCCGCACAGATACGCAGTATTTT.

This chain connects TRBV5-1 to TRBJ2-3, with 9 bases fitting TRBD2. Germline lookup yields CDR1 SGHRS and CDR2 YFSETQ. The CDR3 runs 16 residues. Trimming took 4 bases from V and 3 from J; bases not matched to a gene: 9. CDR3: CASSDLGSGGTDTQYF. CDR3 DNA sequence: TGCGCCAGCAGCGACTTAGGTAGCGGGGGAACAGATACGCAGTATTTT.

In nucleotides, the CDR3 is TGTGCCAGCAGCTTAGGCCAGGGAAGTGGAGAAAAACTGTTTTTT. It encodes CASSLGQGSGEKLFF. This chain connects TRBV7-9 to TRBJ1-4, with D perhaps matching TRBD1 (5 bases). The germline V gene has CDR1 SEHNR and CDR2 FQNEAQ (reference sequence). Trimming pared 1 base from V and 8 bases from J, leaving 14 bases between. CDR3 length: 15 residues.

The chain has TRBV19 and TRBJ2-3; 7 nucleotides align to TRBD2. Germline lookup yields CDR1 LNHDA and CDR2 SQIVND (reference sequence). J was trimmed by 0 bases and V by 5 bases; bases with no gene match: 11. This CDR3 spans 17 amino acids. CDR3 sequence reads: CASSYRLAPTSTDTQYF. The CDR3 nucleotides read TGTGCCAGTAGTTATCGACTAGCCCCGACTAGCACAGATACGCAGTATTTT.

V usage is TRBV7-3 and J usage is TRBJ2-1; D not certain. Trimming took 3 bases from V and 10 from J, leaving 13 bases between them. This CDR3 has 13 residues. Germline V gene data show CDR1 as SGHTA and CDR2 as FQGTGA. As DNA, the CDR3 is TGTGCCAGCAGCTTCCCACCTCTCAGGGAGCAGTTCTTC. Translation: CASSFPPLREQFF. The full variable domain, with the rest looked up from reference TRBV7-3 and TRBJ2-1, is GAGVSQTPSNKVTEKGKYVELRCDPISGHTALYWYRQSLGQGPEFLIYFQGTGAADDSGLPNDRFFAVRPEGSVSTLKIQRTERGDSAVYLCASSFPPLREQFFGPGTRLTVL.

The chain uses TRBV28 and TRBJ2-7; TRBD2 agrees at 7 bases. Losses at the gene ends were 2 bases for V and 4 bases for J; bases not matched to a gene: 8. The CDR3 is made up of 15 amino acids. Germline V lookup: CDR1 MDHEN, CDR2 SYDVKM. The DNA for the CDR3 is TGTGCCAGCAGTTTAGGTTCTAGCGGAGGATACGAGCAGTACTTC. Protein sequence: CASSLGSSGGYEQYF.

The sample holds a few counts of this clone. This sequence joins TRBV3-1 (or the pseudogene TRBV3-2) and TRBJ2-7, with 9 bases aligning to TRBD2. The germline gives CDR1 LGHDT, CDR2 YNNKEL (reference sequence). Losses at the gene ends were 8 bases for V and 5 bases for J; bases not matched to a gene: 10. This CDR3 has 14 amino acids. The CDR3 region is CASSSTTSGNEQYF. The CDR3 coding sequence is TGTGCCAGCTCCTCAACGACTAGCGGAAACGAGCAGTACTTC.

The chain couples TRBV4-2 to TRBJ1-1; D is undetermined. CDR3 size: 17 residues. Trimming took off 0 bases at V and 0 bases at J, with 14 bases between the two ends. CDR1 and CDR2 (germline): LGHNA, YNFKEQ. The CDR3 here is CASSQDWAVSLNTEAFF. In DNA form, the CDR3 reads TGTGCCAGCAGCCAAGATTGGGCAGTCTCCCTGAACACTGAAGCTTTCTTT.

The V gene is TRBV7-3, the J gene TRBJ2-1, with 12 bases identical to TRBD2. V gave up 4 bases and J gave up 9 bases; unmatched junction bases: 4. The CDR3 sequence is 14 residues long. Germline lookup yields CDR1 SGHTA and CDR2 FQGTGA. In DNA, the CDR3 is TGTGCCAGCAGCTGGACTAGCGGGGAGGGTGAGCAGTTCTTC. Its protein product is CASSWTSGEGEQFF. Full variable domain (remainder filled in from reference TRBV7-3 and TRBJ2-1): GAGVSQTPSNKVTEKGKYVELRCDPISGHTALYWYRQSLGQGPEFLIYFQGTGAADDSGLPNDRFFAVRPEGSVSTLKIQRTERGDSAVYLCASSWTSGEGEQFFGPGTRLTVL.

The rearrangement uses TRBV2 and TRBJ2-2; TRBD2 matches at 7 bases. The CDR3 runs to 12 residues. The V and J ends lost 6 bases and 6 bases, in that order; junction bases with no gene match: 1. The germline V gene encodes CDR1 SNHLY and CDR2 FYNNEI. Here the CDR3 DNA reads TGTGCCAGCAGGGGGGGGGCCGGGGAGCTGTTTTTT. This sequence encodes CASRGGAGELFF.